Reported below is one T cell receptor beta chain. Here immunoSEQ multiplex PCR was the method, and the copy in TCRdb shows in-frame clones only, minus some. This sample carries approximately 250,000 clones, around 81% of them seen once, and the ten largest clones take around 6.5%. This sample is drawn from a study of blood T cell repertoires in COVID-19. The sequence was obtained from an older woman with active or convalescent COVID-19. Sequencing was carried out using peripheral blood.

This CDR3 reads CASSILGGRAYEQYF. The CDR3 DNA reads as TGTGCCAGCAGCATCCTCGGAGGGAGGGCCTACGAGCAGTACTTC. The chain combines TRBV5-6 with TRBJ2-7; 7 bases line up with TRBD2. Germline V gene data show CDR1 as SGHDT and CDR2 as YYEEEE. The CDR3 is 15 amino acids. Unmatched junction bases numbered 9, after V lost 4 bases and J lost 2 bases.